These T cell receptor beta chains were read from a single sample in a study of shared clonotypes between healthy human individuals. Repertoires were generated with immunoSEQ multiplex PCR, while TCRdb's copy carries only in-frame clones and drops some. The repertoire holds over a million clones, with around 78% as singletons. The sample was memory CD4+ T cells from PBMCs. These receptors all come from a man between 18 and 29 years old in good health. Some clones in this sample may be carry-over from other donors' samples. Each CDR3 is given with its conserved first and last residue. D genes are given only for firm matches. Rows may omit the clone size; those that give it use once, few, many or a size class.

j_gene: TRBJ2-7
v_gene: TRBV18
d_gene: .
abundance: .
CDR3aa: CASSPQGELYEQYF
CDR3nt: TGTGCCAGCTCACCACAGGGAGAGCTCTACGAGCAGTACTTC

j_gene: TRBJ2-6
v_gene: TRBV5-4
d_gene: TRBD1
abundance: .
CDR3aa: CASSSRTGQPATGANVLTF
CDR3nt: TGTGCCAGCAGCTCGCGTACGGGACAGCCTGCGACTGGGGCCAACGTCCTGACTTTC

j_gene: TRBJ2-2
v_gene: TRBV28
d_gene: .
abundance: .
CDR3aa: CASRPQTVTGELFF
CDR3nt: TGTGCCAGCAGGCCCCAGACAGTAACCGGGGAGCTGTTTTTT

j_gene: TRBJ1-5
v_gene: TRBV28
d_gene: .
abundance: .
CDR3aa: CASSTTGGGVNQPQHF
CDR3nt: TGTGCCAGCAGTACCACCGGAGGGGGGGTCAATCAGCCCCAGCATTTT

j_gene: TRBJ2-7
v_gene: TRBV7-9
d_gene: .
abundance: .
CDR3aa: CASSLVFRDEQYF
CDR3nt: TGTGCCAGCAGCTTGGTGTTCAGGGACGAGCAGTACTTC

j_gene: TRBJ2-7
v_gene: TRBV5-4
d_gene: TRBD2
abundance: few
CDR3aa: CASSLTSASYEQYF
CDR3nt: TGTGCCAGCAGCCTTACTAGCGCCTCCTACGAGCAGTACTTC

j_gene: TRBJ2-7
v_gene: TRBV9
d_gene: TRBD1
abundance: .
CDR3aa: CASSAPKDRVGGEQYF
CDR3nt: TGTGCCAGCAGCGCCCCCAAGGACAGGGTCGGAGGCGAGCAGTACTTC

j_gene: TRBJ2-3
v_gene: TRBV5-1
d_gene: .
abundance: .
CDR3aa: CASSLDRGADTQYF
CDR3nt: TGCGCCAGCAGCTTGGATCGAGGAGCAGATACGCAGTATTTT

j_gene: TRBJ2-7
v_gene: TRBV7-2
d_gene: .
abundance: .
CDR3aa: CASSPSIQQYF
CDR3nt: TGTGCCAGCAGCCCCTCAATACAGCAGTACTTC

j_gene: TRBJ2-5
v_gene: TRBV19
d_gene: TRBD1
abundance: .
CDR3aa: CASAGQGANWAQYF
CDR3nt: TGTGCCAGTGCCGGCCAGGGGGCAAATTGGGCCCAGTACTTC

j_gene: TRBJ2-1
v_gene: TRBV6-1
d_gene: .
abundance: .
CDR3aa: CASSEAGANNEQFF
CDR3nt: TGTGCCAGCAGTGAAGCTGGGGCTAACAATGAGCAGTTCTTC

j_gene: TRBJ2-5
v_gene: TRBV4-1
d_gene: .
abundance: .
CDR3aa: CASSQSSWTDQETQYF
CDR3nt: TGCGCCAGCAGCCAAAGCTCCTGGACAGATCAAGAGACCCAGTACTTC

j_gene: TRBJ1-1
v_gene: TRBV28
d_gene: TRBD1
abundance: .
CDR3aa: CASSLLPTGVSEAFF
CDR3nt: TGTGCCAGCAGTTTACTCCCGACAGGGGTCTCTGAAGCTTTCTTT

j_gene: TRBJ2-2
v_gene: TRBV19
d_gene: TRBD2
abundance: .
CDR3aa: CASSSIAGDKTGELFF
CDR3nt: TGTGCCAGTAGTAGTATAGCGGGAGATAAGACCGGGGAGCTGTTTTTT

j_gene: TRBJ1-2
v_gene: TRBV4-1
d_gene: .
abundance: .
CDR3aa: CASSQVPGTNGYTF
CDR3nt: TGCGCCAGCAGCCAAGTACCCGGGACAAATGGCTACACCTTC

j_gene: TRBJ1-5
v_gene: TRBV7-3
d_gene: .
abundance: few
CDR3aa: CASSLGQPQHF
CDR3nt: TGTGCCAGCAGCTTGGGTCAGCCCCAGCATTTT

j_gene: TRBJ2-1
v_gene: TRBV10-3
d_gene: .
abundance: .
CDR3aa: CAIRGERANNEQFF
CDR3nt: TGTGCCATCAGGGGTGAACGCGCCAACAATGAGCAGTTCTTC

j_gene: TRBJ2-5
v_gene: TRBV7-9
d_gene: .
abundance: .
CDR3aa: CASSLVLGQETQYF
CDR3nt: TGTGCCAGCAGCTTAGTGTTGGGGCAAGAGACCCAGTACTTC

j_gene: TRBJ2-1
v_gene: TRBV2
d_gene: TRBD2
abundance: .
CDR3aa: CASRPLAGGNEQFF
CDR3nt: TGTGCCAGCAGGCCACTAGCGGGGGGGAATGAGCAGTTCTTC

j_gene: TRBJ2-3
v_gene: TRBV19
d_gene: TRBD2
abundance: .
CDR3aa: CASTDGGLAGKPSTDTQYF
CDR3nt: TGTGCCAGTACCGACGGTGGGCTAGCGGGTAAACCTTCAACAGATACGCAGTATTTT

j_gene: TRBJ2-5
v_gene: TRBV7-2
d_gene: .
abundance: .
CDR3aa: CASSSPEWAVQETQYF
CDR3nt: TGTGCCAGCAGCTCCCCGGAGTGGGCGGTCCAAGAGACCCAGTACTTC

j_gene: TRBJ1-3
v_gene: TRBV6-6
d_gene: .
abundance: once
CDR3aa: CASSYGGDGNTIYF
CDR3nt: TGTGCCAGCAGTTACGGGGGGGATGGAAACACCATATATTTT

j_gene: TRBJ2-1
v_gene: TRBV27
d_gene: TRBD2
abundance: few
CDR3aa: CASSPGLAGVLGEQFF
CDR3nt: TGTGCCAGCAGTCCAGGACTAGCGGGAGTTCTGGGTGAGCAGTTCTTC

j_gene: TRBJ2-1
v_gene: TRBV11-3
d_gene: .
abundance: .
CDR3aa: CASSLEGPPGGEQFF
CDR3nt: TGTGCCAGCAGCTTAGAGGGGCCGCCCGGGGGTGAGCAGTTCTTC

j_gene: TRBJ2-2
v_gene: TRBV5-4
d_gene: .
abundance: .
CDR3aa: CASSPNRESGELFF
CDR3nt: TGCGCCAGCAGCCCTAACAGGGAATCGGGGGAGCTGTTTTTT

j_gene: TRBJ2-7
v_gene: TRBV19
d_gene: .
abundance: .
CDR3aa: CASSTPYEQYF
CDR3nt: TGTGCCAGTAGTACCCCCTACGAGCAGTACTTC

j_gene: TRBJ2-7
v_gene: TRBV6-1
d_gene: .
abundance: .
CDR3aa: CASSADTRPYYEQYF
CDR3nt: TGTGCCAGCAGTGCGGACACACGACCGTATTACGAGCAGTACTTC

j_gene: TRBJ1-2
v_gene: TRBV19
d_gene: TRBD1
abundance: few
CDR3aa: CASRLRTGNYGYTF
CDR3nt: TGTGCCAGTAGATTACGGACAGGAAACTATGGCTACACCTTC

j_gene: TRBJ1-2
v_gene: TRBV13
d_gene: TRBD1
abundance: .
CDR3aa: CASSTGTGGTYGYTF
CDR3nt: TGTGCCAGCAGCACCGGGACAGGGGGGACTTATGGCTACACCTTC

j_gene: TRBJ2-3
v_gene: TRBV7-8
d_gene: TRBD1
abundance: .
CDR3aa: CASSQTPGQGSLDTQYF
CDR3nt: TGTGCCAGCAGCCAAACACCGGGACAGGGCTCTCTAGATACGCAGTATTTT

j_gene: TRBJ2-3
v_gene: TRBV6-5
d_gene: .
abundance: once
CDR3aa: CASTGSDTQYF
CDR3nt: TGTGCCAGCACGGGGTCAGATACGCAGTATTTT

j_gene: TRBJ2-2
v_gene: TRBV7-9
d_gene: TRBD1
abundance: .
CDR3aa: CASSLAGTGNTGELFF
CDR3nt: TGTGCCAGCAGCTTAGCCGGGACAGGGAACACCGGGGAGCTGTTTTTT

j_gene: TRBJ2-2
v_gene: TRBV5-1
d_gene: .
abundance: .
CDR3aa: CASSLGGGDGELFF
CDR3nt: TGCGCCAGCAGCTTGGGAGGTGGAGACGGGGAGCTGTTTTTT

j_gene: TRBJ2-5
v_gene: TRBV30
d_gene: .
abundance: .
CDR3aa: CAWNGQGPRTQYF
CDR3nt: TGTGCCTGGAACGGGCAGGGCCCCAGGACCCAGTACTTC

j_gene: TRBJ1-2
v_gene: TRBV6-5
d_gene: TRBD1
abundance: .
CDR3aa: CASRPTGASGYTF
CDR3nt: TGTGCCAGCAGACCGACAGGGGCCAGTGGCTACACCTTC

j_gene: TRBJ1-1
v_gene: TRBV9
d_gene: .
abundance: .
CDR3aa: CASSPSGTLGTEAFF
CDR3nt: TGTGCCAGCAGCCCATCGGGGACTCTTGGCACTGAAGCTTTCTTT

j_gene: TRBJ1-5
v_gene: TRBV7-9
d_gene: .
abundance: .
CDR3aa: CASSPFTSVSNQPQHF
CDR3nt: TGTGCCAGCAGCCCCTTTACCAGCGTAAGCAATCAGCCCCAGCATTTT

j_gene: TRBJ2-3
v_gene: TRBV5-1
d_gene: .
abundance: .
CDR3aa: CASTIADSTDTQYF
CDR3nt: TGCGCCAGTACCATAGCGGATAGCACAGATACGCAGTATTTT

j_gene: TRBJ2-5
v_gene: TRBV28
d_gene: .
abundance: .
CDR3aa: CASSSPRGARETQYF
CDR3nt: TGTGCCAGCAGTTCCCCGAGAGGGGCGAGGGAGACCCAGTACTTC

j_gene: TRBJ1-1
v_gene: TRBV25-1
d_gene: .
abundance: .
CDR3aa: CASSESGRVEAFF
CDR3nt: TGTGCCAGCAGTGAATCCGGCAGGGTTGAAGCTTTCTTT

j_gene: TRBJ2-7
v_gene: TRBV5-1
d_gene: TRBD1
abundance: .
CDR3aa: CASSNGQGGYEQYF
CDR3nt: TGCGCCAGCAGCAATGGACAGGGGGGCTACGAGCAGTACTTC

j_gene: TRBJ1-1
v_gene: TRBV28
d_gene: .
abundance: .
CDR3aa: CASSPPRISRVEAFF
CDR3nt: TGTGCCAGCAGCCCTCCAAGAATCTCTAGGGTTGAAGCTTTCTTT

j_gene: TRBJ2-1
v_gene: TRBV19
d_gene: .
abundance: .
CDR3aa: CASSIYGGHEQFF
CDR3nt: TGTGCCAGTAGTATATATGGGGGGCATGAGCAGTTCTTC

j_gene: TRBJ1-3
v_gene: TRBV21-1
d_gene: .
abundance: .
CDR3aa: CASSPPRERGLGRLRTIYF
CDR3nt: TGTGCCAGCAGCCCACCCCGGGAAAGAGGCTTAGGACGACTTCGCACCATATATTTT

j_gene: TRBJ1-3
v_gene: TRBV6-6
d_gene: TRBD1
abundance: .
CDR3aa: CASSSDREHGNTIYF
CDR3nt: TGTGCCAGCAGTTCGGACAGGGAACATGGAAACACCATATATTTT

j_gene: TRBJ2-6
v_gene: TRBV29-1
d_gene: TRBD1
abundance: .
CDR3aa: CSVWDRGVPGANVLTF
CDR3nt: TGCAGCGTTTGGGACAGGGGGGTCCCTGGGGCCAACGTCCTGACTTTC

j_gene: TRBJ2-3
v_gene: TRBV5-1
d_gene: .
abundance: few
CDR3aa: CASSLDSTDTQYF
CDR3nt: TGCGCCAGCAGCTTGGACTCCACAGATACGCAGTATTTT

j_gene: TRBJ2-2
v_gene: TRBV6-1
d_gene: .
abundance: .
CDR3aa: CASSPGGAHGELFF
CDR3nt: TGTGCCAGCAGTCCTGGGGGGGCCCACGGGGAGCTGTTTTTT

j_gene: TRBJ1-3
v_gene: TRBV30
d_gene: .
abundance: .
CDR3aa: CAGGTESGNTIYF
CDR3nt: TGTGCCGGCGGGACTGAGTCTGGAAACACCATATATTTT

j_gene: TRBJ1-5
v_gene: TRBV18
d_gene: .
abundance: .
CDR3aa: CASSPRDIRYQPQHF
CDR3nt: TGTGCCAGCTCACCTCGGGACATTCGCTATCAGCCCCAGCATTTT

j_gene: TRBJ1-3
v_gene: TRBV9
d_gene: .
abundance: .
CDR3aa: CASSRAGSGNTIYF
CDR3nt: TGTGCCAGCAGCCGCGCGGGATCTGGAAACACCATATATTTT